There are a few counts of the clone carrying this TCR beta chain. The CDR3 length is 16 residues. Trimming removed 6 bases at V and 0 bases at J, with 12 bases between. The V gene's germline CDR1 is LNHDA and CDR2 SQIVND (reference sequence). The entry originates in a study of T cell responses to AZD1222 COVID-19 vaccine. Only in-frame clones appear in the TCRdb table, and some are missing; sequencing was by immunoSEQ multiplex PCR. The sample lists roughly 140,000 clones, more than 75% occurring once. This clonotype was obtained from an adult in good health. This sample comprised peripheral blood, obtained on day 0 of MenACWY control vaccination. The rearrangement uses TRBV19 and TRBJ1-6; no clear D gene. Here the CDR3 DNA reads TGTGCCAGTAGCTCTAGCGGCAGCTCCTATAATTCACCCCTCCACTTT. It codes for CASSSSGSSYNSPLHF. The full variable domain, completed using reference TRBV19 and TRBJ1-6, is DGGITQSPKYLFRKEGQNVTLSCEQNLNHDAMYWYRQDPGQGLRLIYYSQIVNDFQKGDIAEGYSVSREKKESFPLTVTSAQKNPTAFYLCASSSSGSSYNSPLHFGNGTRLTVT.